The rows below give T cell receptor beta chains drawn from one sample of a study of T cells in Graves' hyperthyroidism and ophthalmopathy. TCRdb independently ran MiXCR on the multiplex PCR reads; one entry per CDR3 protein. The sample includes around 520,000 distinct CDR3 sequences, approximately 24% of them seen just once. Input material: blood. These TCRs come from a woman younger than 45 with Graves' ophthalmopathy. Each CDR3 is given with its conserved first and last residue. The D gene is left open where the match is weak. Not all rows give a size; the values are once, few, many and, for expanded clones, a class.

d_call,v_call,clone_size,j_call,cdr3_nt,cdr3_aa
-,TRBV7-2,many,TRBJ2-5,TGTGCCAGCAGCTTAGAGTGGGGAGAGACCCAGTACTTC,CASSLEWGETQYF
TRBD1,TRBV27,-,TRBJ2-7,TGTGCCAGCAGTTTCCAGGGGGACTACGAGCAGTACTTC,CASSFQGDYEQYF
-,TRBV10-2,many,TRBJ1-5,TGCGCCAGCAGCCCGACGTCAGGCCATAGCAATCAGCCCCAGCATTTT,CASSPTSGHSNQPQHF
TRBD1,TRBV5-1,-,TRBJ2-7,TGCGCCAGCAGCCTTAGGACAGGGGGCATCCACTACGAGCAGTACTTC,CASSLRTGGIHYEQYF
-,TRBV5-1,many,TRBJ1-3,TGCGCCAGCAGCTTGGCCTTGCCAGGAAACACCATATATTTT,CASSLALPGNTIYF
-,TRBV25-1,many,TRBJ1-5,TGTGCCAGCAGTGAATCAGGGACCCAGCATTTT,CASSESGTQHF
-,TRBV5-1,many,TRBJ2-7,TGCGCCAGCAGCTTGTATTCCAACCCCTACGAGCAGTACTTC,CASSLYSNPYEQYF
-,TRBV12-3/TRBV12-4,many,TRBJ1-1,TGTGCCAGCAGAAGAGAAAGGGCTGAAGCTTTCTTT,CASRRERAEAFF
TRBD1,TRBV30,many,TRBJ2-7,TGTGCCTGGAGCAGGGACAGCTCCTACGAGCAGTACTTC,CAWSRDSSYEQYF
-,TRBV7-8,-,TRBJ1-5,TGTGCCAGCAGCTTAGTGCAGGGGTCGGAGGAGCCCCAGCATTTT,CASSLVQGSEEPQHF
-,TRBV7-3,many,TRBJ1-1,TGTGCCAGCAGCTCCGGGTTTTCGGGGGAAACTGAAGCTTTCTTT,CASSSGFSGETEAFF
-,TRBV6-5,-,TRBJ1-5,TGTGCCAGCAGTTACTCCCAGTCCGGGAATCAGCCCCAGCATTTT,CASSYSQSGNQPQHF
TRBD1,TRBV11-2,many,TRBJ1-2,TGTGCCAGCAGGTTAAACTGGGACAGGGTTGATCGGGGCTACACCTTC,CASRLNWDRVDRGYTF
TRBD1,TRBV28,many,TRBJ1-2,TGTGCCAGCAGTTTTCCGGACAGGCGGGGCTATGGCTACACCTTC,CASSFPDRRGYGYTF
TRBD1,TRBV6-1,many,TRBJ2-2,TGTGCCAGCAGTCTAACCACAGGGGGCCCCGGGGAGCTGTTTTTT,CASSLTTGGPGELFF
TRBD1,TRBV6-5,many,TRBJ1-1,TGTGCCAGCAGTTTTCAACAGGGGCGGGCTTTCTTT,CASSFQQGRAFF
-,TRBV7-8,few,TRBJ2-5,TGTGCCAGCAGCTTAGCGCGGCAGGGGCTGTTGTCCCAAGAGACCCAGTACTTC,CASSLARQGLLSQETQYF
-,TRBV7-9,few,TRBJ1-2,TGTGCCAGCAGCTTAGCGTACAGGCTGGAGTATGGCTACACCTTC,CASSLAYRLEYGYTF
-,TRBV29-1,many,TRBJ2-5,TGCAGCGTACACCCCCAAGGGGGTCAAGAGACCCAGTACTTC,CSVHPQGGQETQYF
TRBD2,TRBV28,many,TRBJ2-7,TGTGCCAGCAGTCCCCCTGGTAGCGGGAGCTACGAGCAGTACTTC,CASSPPGSGSYEQYF
TRBD1,TRBV18,many,TRBJ1-2,TGTGCCAGCTCACCGAGGACAGGGGTGGGCTATGGCTACACCTTC,CASSPRTGVGYGYTF
-,TRBV15,many,TRBJ1-3,TGTGCCACCAGCAGAGATCAGGCCTCGGGTGGAAACACCATATATTTT,CATSRDQASGGNTIYF
-,TRBV6-2/TRBV6-3,few,TRBJ1-2,TGTGCCAGCAGCTGGGGTATCTATGGCTACACCTTC,CASSWGIYGYTF
TRBD1,TRBV12-3/TRBV12-4,-,TRBJ2-2,TGTGCCAGCAGTTTCCTTATAGGGACAGGGTTTGCCGGGGAGCTGTTTTTT,CASSFLIGTGFAGELFF